The 14 T cell receptor beta chains given below trace back to one sample, sequenced in a study of blood T cell repertoires in COVID-19. Clones were sequenced by immunoSEQ multiplex PCR, and TCRdb holds only the in-frame ones, with some missing. The table has approximately 170,000 clones, less than 85% seen once. Material for sequencing was peripheral blood. The receptor set was obtained from a woman between 45 and 65 years old with acute or convalescent COVID-19.

This chain links TRBV6-2 or TRBV6-3 with TRBJ2-2; D not certain. With 0 bases removed from V and 8 bases from J, the gap between germline ends came to 4 bases. Germline CDR1 reads MNHEY; CDR2 reads SVGEGT. The CDR3 sequence is 12 residues long. CDR3 protein: CASSYSTGELFF. The CDR3 region has the DNA TGTGCCAGCAGTTACTCGACAGGGGAGCTGTTTTTT.

This clone was detected only a few times. V gene TRBV6-5 combines with J gene TRBJ1-3; D call uncertain. CDR3 length: 13 amino acids. Trimming took 6 bases from V and 2 from J, leaving 8 bases between them. Germline V gives CDR1 MNHEY, CDR2 SVGAGI. Here the CDR3 reads CASSRTAGNTIYF. The DNA for the CDR3 is TGTGCCAGCAGCCGTACGGCTGGAAACACCATATATTTT.

This chain connects TRBV5-1 to TRBJ2-4, with TRBD1 matching 10 bases. This CDR3 contains 16 residues. Germline loops: CDR1 SGHRS, CDR2 YFSETQ. V gave up 0 bases and J gave up 7 bases; unmatched junction bases: 7. The CDR3 nucleotides are TGCGCCAGCAGCTTGGCCGGGACAGGGGAGAGGAACATTCAGTACTTC. Translating it yields CASSLAGTGERNIQYF.

This chain uses TRBV7-2 with TRBJ2-7; TRBD2 aligns across 7 bases. The CDR3 has 15 residues. V was clipped by 5 bases and J by 2 bases; unmatched bases: 9. Germline V gene sequence: CDR1 SGHTA, CDR2 FQGNSA. The CDR3 sequence: CASSPGLGQAYEQYF. DNA of the CDR3: TGTGCCAGCAGCCCTGGACTAGGCCAAGCCTACGAGCAGTACTTC.

This chain connects TRBV7-2 to TRBJ2-7; no clear D. Germline values: CDR1 SGHTA, CDR2 FQGNSA. V dropped 5 bases and J dropped 0 bases, with 11 bases sitting between them. This CDR3 is 14 amino acids long. The CDR3 DNA is TGTGCCAGCAGCCTAGGCGGCACCTCCTACGAGCAGTACTTC. It encodes CASSLGGTSYEQYF.

The V and J genes are TRBV5-5 and TRBJ2-2; D unresolved. The CDR3 runs to 14 residues. Between the trimmed V and J ends, which lost 6 bases and 6 bases, there was a span of 15 bases. The germline V gene encodes CDR1 SGHKS and CDR2 YYEKEE (reference sequence). The CDR3 nucleotides read TGTGCCAGCACCAACCGAAAGCTCCCCGGGGAGCTGTTTTTT. Amino acid sequence: CASTNRKLPGELFF.

This clone was counted only a few times. The V and J genes are TRBV28 and TRBJ2-2, with TRBD2 matching 9 bases. The CDR3 has 16 residues. CDR1 MDHEN and CDR2 SYDVKM come from the germline V gene. The V segment lost 3 bases and the J segment 4 bases; nucleotides outside the gene matches: 6. Written as DNA, the CDR3 is TGTGCCAGCAGTTTTTCGAGAGCGGGAGGCACCGGGGAGCTGTTTTTT. It translates to CASSFSRAGGTGELFF.

This clone was recorded a few times. V is TRBV18 and J is TRBJ2-1, with 11 bases lining up with TRBD2. The CDR3 is 16 amino acids. V was pared by 6 bases and J by 3 bases, with 7 bases of the junction left unmatched. CDR1 and CDR2 from the germline V gene are KGHSH and LQKENI. The CDR3 DNA is TGTGCCAGCTCCGGAAGACTAGCGGGAATCTACAATGAGCAGTTCTTC. Amino acid sequence: CASSGRLAGIYNEQFF.

The chain joins TRBV30 to TRBJ1-2; maybe TRBD1 (5 bases). Germline V lookup: CDR1 GTSNPN, CDR2 SVGIG (reference sequence). V was trimmed by 0 bases and J by 4 bases, leaving 15 bases between them. The CDR3 extends over 15 amino acids. Here the CDR3 DNA reads TGTGCCTGGAGTGTACAAAACTCGGGGGGCTATGGCTACACCTTC. As protein: CAWSVQNSGGYGYTF. Combining the CDR3 with reference TRBV30 and TRBJ1-2 gives the whole variable domain SQTIHQWPATLVQPVGSPLSLECTVEGTSNPNLYWYRQAAGRGLQLLFYSVGIGQISSEVPQNLSASRPQDRQFILSSKKLLLSDSGFYLCAWSVQNSGGYGYTFGSGTRLTVV.

V usage is TRBV15 and J usage is TRBJ1-2; D not resolved. V dropped 0 bases and J dropped 0 bases, with 11 bases sitting between them. The CDR3 contains 16 residues. Germline CDR1 reads LNHNV; CDR2 reads YYDKDF (reference sequence). The CDR3 spells CATSREGRQANYGYTF. DNA for the CDR3: TGTGCCACCAGCAGAGAAGGCAGACAAGCTAACTATGGCTACACCTTC.

V is TRBV4-1 and J is TRBJ2-1; the D gene is possibly TRBD1 (6 bases). Trimming left V 4 bases short and J 2 bases short, with 15 bases between. The germline V gene encodes CDR1 MGHRA and CDR2 YSYEKL. The CDR3 totals 16 residues. The CDR3 protein is CASSPRFGGPYNEQFF. The CDR3 DNA sequence: TGCGCCAGCAGCCCCAGGTTTGGGGGCCCCTACAATGAGCAGTTCTTC.

CDR3 in amino acids: CASMRSPSINYGYTF. CDR3 coding DNA: TGTGCCAGTATGCGGAGTCCCTCAATTAACTATGGCTACACCTTC. V usage is TRBV19 and J usage is TRBJ1-2; D gene ambiguous. The CDR3 is 15 residues long. With 7 bases removed from V and 1 base from J, the gap between germline ends came to 16 bases. Germline CDR1 reads LNHDA; CDR2 reads SQIVND (reference sequence). Filled out from reference TRBV19 and TRBJ1-2, the complete variable domain reads DGGITQSPKYLFRKEGQNVTLSCEQNLNHDAMYWYRQDPGQGLRLIYYSQIVNDFQKGDIAEGYSVSREKKESFPLTVTSAQKNPTAFYLCASMRSPSINYGYTFGSGTRLTVV.

This clone is a singleton in its sample. The chain joins TRBV6-5 to TRBJ1-1; TRBD1 agrees at 7 bases. CDR3 length: 14 residues. The germline V gene has CDR1 MNHEY and CDR2 SVGAGI. The V segment lost 4 bases and the J segment 6 bases; nucleotides outside the gene matches: 8. CDR3 DNA sequence: TGTGCCAGCAGTTCTCCTAGACAGGGCGCTGAAGCTTTCTTT. Amino acids: CASSSPRQGAEAFF.

J is TRBJ2-2 and V is TRBV15; 10 bases fit TRBD1. The junction had 7 bases not matched to a gene; V was cut back by 5 bases and J by 7 bases. The CDR3 consists of 15 residues. The germline V gene encodes CDR1 LNHNV and CDR2 YYDKDF (reference sequence). In DNA, the CDR3 is TGTGCCACCAGCCCGGACAGGGGGTTGATCGGGGAGCTGTTTTTT. Translation gives CATSPDRGLIGELFF. The whole variable domain, remainder taken from reference TRBV15 and TRBJ2-2, is DAMVIQNPRYQVTQFGKPVTLSCSQTLNHNVMYWYQQKSSQAPKLLFHYYDKDFNNEADTPDNFQSRRPNTSFCFLDIRSPGLGDTAMYLCATSPDRGLIGELFFGEGSRLTVL.